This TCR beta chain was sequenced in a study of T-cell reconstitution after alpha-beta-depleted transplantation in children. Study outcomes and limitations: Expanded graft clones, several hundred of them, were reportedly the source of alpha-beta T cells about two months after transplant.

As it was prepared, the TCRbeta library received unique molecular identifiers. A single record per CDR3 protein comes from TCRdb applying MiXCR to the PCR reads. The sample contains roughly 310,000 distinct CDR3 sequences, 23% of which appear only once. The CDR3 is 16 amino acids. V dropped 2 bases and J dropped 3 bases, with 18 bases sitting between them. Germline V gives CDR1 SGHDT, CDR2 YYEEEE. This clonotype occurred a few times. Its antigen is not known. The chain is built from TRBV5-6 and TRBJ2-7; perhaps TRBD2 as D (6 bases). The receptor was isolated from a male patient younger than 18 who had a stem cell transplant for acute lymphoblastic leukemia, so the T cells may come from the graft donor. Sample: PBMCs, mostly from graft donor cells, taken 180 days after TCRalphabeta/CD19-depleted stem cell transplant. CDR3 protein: CASSFIREPLGYEQYF. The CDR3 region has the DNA TGTGCCAGCAGCTTCATTCGGGAGCCCCTGGGCTACGAGCAGTACTTC.